Included here is one T cell receptor beta chain sequence, with context. In this sample, this clone turned up once. Which antigen it targets is not known. The record has no base qualities; no much larger clone is one base away. The data were obtained in a study of shared clonotypes between healthy human individuals (dated by TCRdb to 2019 to 2021). Study-wide context: The cohort included three men and a couple of women between 18 and 49 years of age. For each donor, CD4 naive and CD4 memory were each given three plates, CD8 naive was given two plates, and CD8 memory was given one plate. Blood TCR repertoires of roughly 5 healthy adults were deeply sequenced to estimate repertoire size and the extent of clonotype sharing between individuals. Libraries were prepared and TCR repertoires were sequenced by different laboratories using diverse techniques, in order to increase sequencing depth and limit assay-specific biases. Leukapheresis yielded between about 0.94 and 8.9 billion PBMCs per donor.

The donors were healthy, HIV-negative adults who had no recently reported acute infections or vaccinations. Every donor was a Caucasian adult residing in Nashville, Tennessee, USA. CD4+ T cells were enriched by magnetic negative selection; naive cells were then positively selected on CD45RA, and the negative fraction formed the memory subset. Blood was obtained by leukapheresis, after which PBMCs were separated by Ficoll-Histopaque density gradient centrifugation and cryopreserved in liquid nitrogen vapor phase. Analytical flow cytometry was used to check the purity and quantity of each magnetically sorted T cell population. Each sorted fraction had its genomic DNA isolated and then quantified by UV absorbance on a Nanodrop 2000c. CDR1 and CDR2 are drawn from the germline V gene: KGHSH, LQKENI. The CDR3 runs 17 residues from the cysteine to the phenylalanine. Only the CDR3 region is kept as DNA, spanning 51 bases read in frame from base 1. For this chain, trimming is 6 bases at the V end and 4 bases at the J end, and the number of junction bases without a gene match is 15.

Using the deep immunoSEQ assay, TCR CDR3 regions were amplified from genomic DNA by multiplex PCR. Extracted genomic DNA from each cell subset was spread evenly across all wells of several immunoSEQ 96-well plates, with each plate serving as a replicate. For sorted subsets, approximately 210 ng genomic DNA, equal to some 30,000 T cell genomes, was loaded into each replicate PCR. Purified libraries were quantified with a Qubit 3.0 fluorometer, sized on a Bioanalyzer 2100, and re-quantified with the KAPA Library Quantification kit. Every immunoSEQ 96-well plate was sequenced on a dedicated single-read 150-cycle Illumina NextSeq 550 flow cell. The published analysis was carried out like this. Because the immunoSEQ output held only junctional sequences and lacked quality scores, the filtering could not match the filtering applied to full-length reads. Sequences were annotated with PyIR, a Python wrapper for IgBLAST v1.9, using IMGT germline references to assign V/J genes and CDR3. Reads with weak V/J assignments (E-value above 1e-6), missing CDR3, stop codons, out-of-frame junctions, or ambiguous translated residues were removed. V3J clonotypes were defined by identical inferred V gene, J gene, and CDR3 amino acid sequence. To compute the percentage overlap between repertoires, the number of shared unique clonotypes was divided by the size of the smaller repertoire. Repertoire richness was assessed with RTK rarefaction, the Chao1 estimator, and Recon v2.1 estimates of unobserved clonotypes. Generation probabilities for all TCRbeta clonotypes obtained by the gDNA method from four donors were computed using OLGA. TCRdb took this table from immuneACCESS and kept in-frame rearrangements with V and J called. Such tables lack part of the clones; where checked against another copy, unresolved V genes explain under half of the gap, and the rest is unexplained. Clonal size and the V and J genes are those of that table, whereas D and trimming came from the DNA. The sample records about 2.4 million clones, over 85% of which are singletons. The ten biggest clones cover approximately 0.36% of the sample.

General findings and caveats noted by the study authors: Compared with non-shared clonotypes, clonotypes shared by all four sorted-subset donors had higher generation probabilities. Pairwise subsampling led to the expectation that sequencing depth would affect the degree of clonotype sharing among donors. Across a few donors, about 5.2% of naive CD4, 3% to 4% of naive CD8, around 2.1% of memory CD4, and about 0.4% of memory CD8 clonotypes were shared. The genetic and exposure-history diversity represented was limited by the small number of donors. Naive subsets generally had larger estimated clonotype richness than memory subsets did. Even with the large sequencing depth, rarefaction of the sorted-subset datasets indicated that sequencing was incomplete. Sampling was limited to blood, and TCR repertoires in tissue likely differ from TCR repertoires in blood.

The V and J segments used are TRBV18 and TRBJ2-3, and 8 bases in between align with TRBD2. The clonotype was recovered from a man younger than 35 in good health. Some clones in this sample may be carry-over from other donors' samples. Sequencing was done on a sample of naive CD4+ T cells from PBMCs. Read against the paper, the sample's cell subset or site label means: CD45RA+ positively selected. The CDR3 protein sequence reads: CASSPRGSTSDPDTQYF. The nucleotides read TGTGCCAGCTCTCCAAGGGGGTCGACTAGCGACCCAGATACGCAGTATTTT.